These 14 T cell receptor beta chains share one sample of origin, sequenced in a study of T cells after yellow fever vaccination. TCRdb itself ran the 5' RACE reads through MiXCR, one entry per CDR3 protein. The sample shows around 610,000 distinct CDR3 sequences, about 14% of them seen only once. The material was PBMCs, obtained on the day of the yellow fever booster vaccination. The receptors stem from a man aged 25-40 years who received the YFV17D yellow fever vaccine.

The V and J genes are TRBV7-9 and TRBJ2-7; no clear D. Trimming shortened V by 1 base and J by 7 bases, and 8 bases separated the two germline ends. Germline CDR1 reads SEHNR; CDR2 reads FQNEAQ (reference sequence). This CDR3 has 12 amino acids. The CDR3 sequence: CASSLGSWEQYF. CDR3 bases: TGTGCCAGCAGCTTAGGAAGTTGGGAGCAGTACTTC.

The rearrangement uses TRBV20-1 and TRBJ2-3, with 7 bases that match TRBD2. CDR3 length: 15 residues. Losses at the gene ends were 0 bases for V and 5 bases for J; bases not matched to a gene: 8. CDR1 and CDR2 (germline): DFQATT, SNEGSKA (reference sequence). The CDR3 region is CSARDPAGVLDTQYF. CDR3 sequence (DNA): TGCAGTGCTAGAGATCCCGCGGGAGTCTTAGATACGCAGTATTTT.

The chain combines TRBV7-9 with TRBJ2-1, with TRBD1 matching over 9 bases. Looked up from germline, CDR1 is SEHNR and CDR2 is FQNEAQ (reference sequence). The length of the CDR3 is 15 residues. V gave up 4 bases and J gave up 5 bases; unmatched junction bases: 6. The CDR3 bases are TGTGCCAGCAGCTCCCCGGGACAGGGAGACAATGAGCAGTTCTTC. Translating it yields CASSSPGQGDNEQFF.

V usage is TRBV19 and J usage is TRBJ2-7, with D tentatively TRBD1 (5 bases). The ends were cut back, 3 bases at V and 3 bases at J, with 9 bases in the middle. From germline, CDR1 is LNHDA and CDR2 SQIVND (reference sequence). This CDR3 has 13 amino acids. CDR3 bases: TGTGCCAGTAGTATTAAGGGGTTCTACGAGCAGTACTTC. It codes for CASSIKGFYEQYF.

V is TRBV7-8 and J is TRBJ2-3, with TRBD1 matching over 12 bases. The CDR3 is made up of 15 amino acids. The germline CDR1 and CDR2 sequences are SGHVS and FQNEAQ. After removal of 4 bases from V and 11 bases from J, the junction contained 10 bases not matched to a gene. The CDR3 nucleotides are TGTGCCAGCAGCTGGGAGGGGACAGGGGGCGGGAAGCAGTATTTT. Its translation is CASSWEGTGGGKQYF.

The V gene is TRBV11-1, the J gene TRBJ2-1; 11 bases agree with TRBD1. The CDR3 sequence is 17 residues long. V lost 4 bases to trimming and J lost 8 bases; unmatched junction nucleotides: 13. Germline CDR1 reads SGHAT; CDR2 reads FQDESV (reference sequence). The CDR3 loop reads CASSSYTRTGGMDEQFF. For the CDR3, the DNA is TGTGCCAGCAGCTCCTACACAAGGACAGGGGGCATGGATGAGCAGTTCTTC.

This clonotype was seen more than once but under ten times. V usage is TRBV7-8 and J usage is TRBJ2-1, with TRBD1 matching 7 bases. Germline V lookup: CDR1 SGHVS, CDR2 FQNEAQ. The CDR3 consists of 17 residues. The V and J ends lost 5 bases and 0 bases, in that order; junction bases with no gene match: 10. CDR3 loop: CASSHEYRGSSYNEQFF. Written as DNA, the CDR3 is TGTGCCAGCAGCCACGAATACAGGGGTAGCTCCTACAATGAGCAGTTCTTC. Full variable domain (remainder filled in from reference TRBV7-8 and TRBJ2-1): GAGVSQSPRYKVAKRGQDVALRCDPISGHVSLFWYQQALGQGPEFLTYFQNEAQLDKSGLPSDRFFAERPEGSVSTLKIQRTQQEDSAVYLCASSHEYRGSSYNEQFFGPGTRLTVL.

The chain carries TRBV27 and TRBJ2-7; D is perhaps TRBD1 or TRBD2 (5 bases each). V was cut by 7 bases and J by 6 bases, with 25 bases left in between. Germline V lookup: CDR1 MNHEY, CDR2 SMNVEV (reference sequence). This CDR3 is built from 16 residues. The CDR3 reads CASTPEGPEGLREQYF. CDR3 in DNA: TGTGCCAGCACTCCGGAAGGGCCCGAGGGGTTACGCGAGCAGTACTTC.

The chain links TRBV7-8 to TRBJ2-7; D perhaps matches TRBD1 (5 bases). Germline V gives CDR1 SGHVS, CDR2 FQNEAQ. The V end was cut by 5 bases, the J end by 7 bases, with 18 bases between. This CDR3 spans 14 amino acids. This chain's CDR3 is CASSLLMGPAEQYF. CDR3 in DNA: TGTGCCAGCAGCCTTCTTATGGGGCCTGCAGAGCAGTACTTC.

This clonotype was counted at least ten times. The J gene is TRBJ1-2, the V gene TRBV5-1; D remains unclear. CDR3 length: 15 residues. Germline V gene lookup returns CDR1 SGHRS and CDR2 YFSETQ. V was cut by 4 bases and J by 8 bases, with 21 bases left in between. CDR3 sequence (DNA): TGCGCCAGCAGCACCCGTCCAGGATCTTTAGTCGGCTACACCTTC. Translating it yields CASSTRPGSLVGYTF.

The rearrangement uses TRBV19 and TRBJ2-5; D not resolved. This CDR3 contains 13 residues. The germline V gene encodes CDR1 LNHDA and CDR2 SQIVND (reference sequence). Trimming shortened V by 5 bases and J by 1 base, and 8 bases separated the two germline ends. The CDR3 sequence is CASSSWIQETQYF. The CDR3 DNA reads as TGTGCCAGTAGTTCGTGGATCCAAGAGACCCAGTACTTC.

The V gene is TRBV4-1, the J gene TRBJ2-7; no firm D call. The length of the CDR3 is 15 residues. Trimming removed 3 bases at V and 2 bases at J, with 14 bases between. Germline V gene data show CDR1 as MGHRA and CDR2 as YSYEKL. The chain's CDR3 is CASSQQSLAAYEQYF. CDR3 DNA: TGCGCCAGCAGCCAGCAATCCCTGGCAGCCTACGAGCAGTACTTC.

In its sample, this clonotype was seen a few times. This chain connects TRBV20-1 to TRBJ2-1, with 11 nucleotides matching TRBD2. The CDR3 runs 14 residues. Per the germline V gene, CDR1 is DFQATT and CDR2 is SNEGSKA (reference sequence). J gave up 9 bases and V 7 bases, and 11 bases lay outside the gene matches. CDR3 DNA: TGCAGTGGGCGTCGCACTAGCGGGAGAGGTGAGCAGTTCTTC. Translation gives CSGRRTSGRGEQFF.

This chain connects TRBV12-3 or TRBV12-4 to TRBJ2-1, with TRBD2 as a possible D gene (6 bases). V was clipped by 6 bases and J by 2 bases, with 11 bases between them. The CDR3 is 14 amino acids. The CDR3 coding sequence is TGTGCCAGCAGGCGGGACGCCCCCTACAATGAGCAGTTCTTC. It specifies CASRRDAPYNEQFF.